The entry that follows covers one T cell receptor (beta chain) sequence. These data are taken from a study of blood T cell repertoires in COVID-19. The wider study: The United States, Italy and Spain provided the acute and convalescent COVID-19 samples. Sample material is recorded as cDNA or gDNA derived from T cells, B-cell-depleted T cells, or PBMCs.

Germline lookup yields CDR1 LGHDT and CDR2 YNNKEL (reference sequence). The V end lost 0 bases, the J end lost 0 bases, and 13 bases lay between the germline ends. The CDR3 loop spans 17 amino acids. In the original processing: How many nucleated cells were present was estimated from reference gene primer amplification. Sequenced by immunoSEQ multiplex PCR; TCRdb stores in-frame clones only, minus some. The DNA gave D and trimming, while V, J and clone size come from that table. The table records about 190,000 clones, roughly nine tenths of them present only once. What was sequenced was peripheral blood. The sequence came from a man younger than 40 with acute or convalescent COVID-19. This chain links TRBV3-1 (or the pseudogene TRBV3-2) with TRBJ2-3; no clear D. CDR3 amino acids: CASSQENPYSSTDTQYF. DNA of the CDR3: TGTGCCAGCAGCCAAGAAAACCCCTACTCTAGCACAGATACGCAGTATTTT.